The 23 T cell receptor beta chains below come from one sample, sequenced in a study of follicular helper T cells after annual influenza vaccination. Generated by immunoSEQ multiplex PCR, the TCRdb table keeps only in-frame clones and is missing some. Of roughly 13,000 clones in the sample, approximately 84% were seen once. Time point reported: 2014-2015 season, pre-vaccination. The specimen comprised CXCR5- memory CD4+ T cells sorted from blood, sampled on the day of influenza vaccination. These receptors came from an adult who received the influenza vaccine.

The chain combines TRBV27 with TRBJ2-1; D uncertain. V dropped 3 bases and J dropped 6 bases, with 15 bases sitting between them. CDR3 size: 15 residues. CDR1 is MNHEY, CDR2 SMNVEV, per germline (reference sequence). CDR3 protein: CASSFGWMGSNEQFF. In nucleotides, the CDR3 is TGTGCCAGCAGTTTTGGGTGGATGGGTTCCAATGAGCAGTTCTTC.

V usage is TRBV12-5 and J usage is TRBJ2-5, with D hard to call. This CDR3 has 13 residues. Trimming stripped 5 bases from V and 5 bases from J, with 12 bases between. In germline, CDR1 is LGHNT, CDR2 FRNRAP. CDR3 sequence reads: CASGPLGSETQYF. CDR3 sequence (DNA): TGTGCTAGTGGTCCGTTGGGTTCGGAGACCCAGTACTTC.

J is TRBJ2-4 and V is TRBV4-1, with 9 bases lining up with TRBD1. The CDR3 spans 13 residues. From germline, CDR1 is MGHRA and CDR2 YSYEKL. V lost 3 bases to trimming and J lost 8 bases; unmatched junction nucleotides: 2. The CDR3 bases are TGCGCCAGCAGCCAGGACAGGGGTTACATTCAGTACTTC. It specifies CASSQDRGYIQYF.

The chain joins TRBV5-4 to TRBJ1-2, with D possibly matching TRBD1 (5 bases). V was shortened by 3 bases and J by 6 bases, with 21 bases between the two germline ends. Looked up from germline, CDR1 is SGHNT and CDR2 is YYREEE (reference sequence). The CDR3 is made up of 16 amino acids. The chain's CDR3 is CASSSGVRVAHHGYTF. The CDR3 DNA follows: TGTGCCAGCAGCTCGGGGGTTAGGGTGGCCCACCATGGCTACACCTTC. The full variable domain, with the rest looked up from reference TRBV5-4 and TRBJ1-2, is ETGVTQSPTHLIKTRGQQVTLRCSSQSGHNTVSWYQQALGQGPQFIFQYYREEENGRGNFPPRFSGLQFPNYSSELNVNALELDDSALYLCASSSGVRVAHHGYTFGSGTRLTVV.

This rearrangement joins TRBV6-5 to TRBJ1-1, with a weak D call TRBD1 (6 bases). In germline, CDR1 is MNHEY, CDR2 SVGAGI. CDR3 length: 15 residues. Trimming cost V 6 bases and J 4 bases, with 18 bases left between them. The DNA of the CDR3 is TGTGCCAGCAGGACGTGGGGGGCTGGATTCACTGAAGCTTTCTTT. Protein product: CASRTWGAGFTEAFF.

This clone has a single count. The chain has TRBV28 and TRBJ2-5, with D possibly matching TRBD2 (5 bases). V was pared by 8 bases and J by 2 bases, with 18 bases between. The CDR3 contains 15 residues. The V gene's germline CDR1 is MDHEN and CDR2 SYDVKM. The DNA of the CDR3 is TGTGCCAGCTCCCTTCTTGGGTCGGGACAAGAGACCCAGTACTTC. Protein sequence: CASSLLGSGQETQYF.

In this sample, this clone turned up a few times. This chain uses TRBV7-9 with TRBJ1-3; unclear D gene. Germline lookup yields CDR1 SEHNR and CDR2 FQNEAQ (reference sequence). The CDR3 is made up of 10 amino acids. V lost 6 bases to trimming and J lost 6 bases, with 3 bases between them. The CDR3 loop is CASRENTIYF. CDR3 DNA: TGTGCCAGCAGGGAAAACACCATATATTTT.

This clone has a handful of counts. The chain joins TRBV7-2 to TRBJ1-5, with TRBD1 as a possible D gene (5 bases). This CDR3 has 17 amino acids. Germline V gene data show CDR1 as SGHTA and CDR2 as FQGNSA. V was trimmed by 1 base and J by 7 bases, leaving 20 bases between them. CDR3 nucleotides: TGTGCCAGCAGCTTAGTTAAGGGGATCTTATCGAGCCAGCCCCAGCATTTT. It specifies CASSLVKGILSSQPQHF.

This rearrangement joins TRBV7-2 to TRBJ2-5; TRBD1 is a possible D gene (5 bases). Per the germline V gene, CDR1 is SGHTA and CDR2 is FQGNSA. Trimming left V 0 bases short and J 0 bases short, with 14 bases between. This CDR3 spans 17 amino acids. The CDR3 region is CASSLAPLRTNQETQYF. In nucleotides, the CDR3 is TGTGCCAGCAGCTTAGCGCCGCTACGGACAAACCAAGAGACCCAGTACTTC.

The chain uses TRBV5-1 and TRBJ2-3; the match to TRBD2 covers 13 bases. CDR3 size: 19 residues. V was clipped by 2 bases and J by 4 bases; unmatched bases: 13. Germline-derived CDR1 and CDR2 are SGHRS and YFSETQ. In DNA form, the CDR3 reads TGCGCCAGCAGCTTCAGCAGGACTAGCGGGGGTTTCGCCGCAGATACGCAGTATTTT. This codes for CASSFSRTSGGFAADTQYF.

The CDR3 nucleotides are TGCGCCAGCAGCCCCGGACAGGCCCCCTACGAGCAGTACTTC. Translated, it gives CASSPGQAPYEQYF. The chain has TRBV5-1 and TRBJ2-7, with 7 positions matching TRBD1. V trimming: 4 bases; J trimming: 2 bases; junction bases outside the gene matches: 6. CDR3 length: 14 residues. Germline CDR1 SGHRS, CDR2 YFSETQ.

The V call is TRBV15, the J call TRBJ2-3; 8 positions agree with TRBD2. With 3 bases clipped from V and 2 bases from J, the junction kept 13 bases outside the gene matches. Germline V CDR1 and CDR2: LNHNV, YYDKDF (reference sequence). The CDR3 covers 18 residues. CDR3 region: CATSSTGGGSPYTDTQYF. The CDR3 DNA sequence: TGTGCCACCAGCAGTACGGGCGGGGGGTCCCCATACACAGATACGCAGTATTTT.

The CDR3 sequence: CASSKGQPYEQYF. The CDR3 DNA reads as TGTGCCAGCAGTAAGGGACAGCCCTACGAGCAGTACTTC. The gene calls are TRBV6-5 and TRBJ2-7, with 7 bases aligning to TRBD1. Germline trimming cut 5 bases from V and 2 bases from J; bases unmatched to any gene: 3. Germline loops: CDR1 MNHEY, CDR2 SVGAGI. This CDR3 has 13 residues.

This clone came up once. This chain uses TRBV5-1 with TRBJ2-7; no clear D. V shed 1 base and J shed 4 bases, with 6 bases lying between them. This CDR3 is built from 12 residues. Germline CDR1 reads SGHRS; CDR2 reads YFSETQ. DNA for the CDR3: TGCGCCAGCAGCTTGCTCGCTTACGAGCAGTACTTC. Residues: CASSLLAYEQYF.

This chain uses TRBV6-1 with TRBJ2-5; TRBD2 agrees at 7 bases. The trim removed 7 bases at V and 5 bases at J, leaving 13 bases unmatched. In germline, CDR1 is MNHNS, CDR2 SASEGT. The CDR3 has 15 amino acids. The CDR3: CASTPRGDRVETQYF. In DNA form, the CDR3 reads TGTGCCAGCACACCACGGGGGGATCGCGTGGAGACCCAGTACTTC.

The chain couples TRBV28 to TRBJ2-1; D gene ambiguous. In germline, CDR1 is MDHEN, CDR2 SYDVKM. The CDR3 has 13 residues. V lost 5 bases and J lost 4, with 9 bases in between. DNA of the CDR3: TGTGCCAGCAGTCTTCCAGGTTACAATGAGCAGTTCTTC. Encoded protein: CASSLPGYNEQFF.

The sample holds one count of this clone. This chain joins TRBV13 and TRBJ1-2, with D tentatively TRBD1 (5 bases). The V end lost 5 bases, the J end lost 5 bases, and 21 bases lay between the germline ends. CDR1 and CDR2 from the germline V gene are PRHDT and FYEKMQ (reference sequence). The CDR3 has 16 amino acids. CDR3 sequence reads: CASSRGLGTDDYGYTF. Written as DNA, the CDR3 is TGTGCCAGCAGCCGAGGACTGGGGACCGACGATTATGGCTACACCTTC.

This chain uses TRBV21-1 with TRBJ2-2; the table calls TRBD1, which could not be checked here. TRBV21-1 is a recognized pseudogene. The CDR3 loop spans 15 amino acids. The CDR3 sequence is CASSTGTGIFGELFF. The CDR3 bases are TGTGCCAGCAGCACCGGGACAGGGATATTCGGGGAGCTGTTTTTT.

This clone came up once. The chain is built from TRBV28 and TRBJ1-4; the match to TRBD1 covers 10 bases. Germline loops: CDR1 MDHEN, CDR2 SYDVKM. This CDR3 has 16 amino acids. V dropped 6 bases and J dropped 8; count of bases not matched to a gene: 12. The CDR3 sequence is CASSPPLGTGEEKLFF. Written as DNA, the CDR3 is TGTGCCAGCAGCCCCCCACTAGGGACAGGGGAAGAAAAACTGTTTTTT.

The V gene is TRBV6-5, the J gene TRBJ2-7, with D hard to call. CDR3 length: 14 residues. The V gene's germline CDR1 is MNHEY and CDR2 SVGAGI. Trimming took off 2 bases at V and 4 bases at J, with 12 bases between the two ends. The CDR3, as DNA: TGTGCCAGCAGTTACGACGGGCGGCCGTACGAGCAGTACTTC. It yields the protein CASSYDGRPYEQYF.

The chain carries TRBV30 and TRBJ1-5, with TRBD1 identical over 8 bases. The CDR3 covers 13 residues. Germline CDR1 is GTSNPN and CDR2 is SVGIG (reference sequence). V lost 6 bases, J lost 0 bases, and 1 base stayed unmatched. The CDR3 loop reads CACDRGSNQPQHF. Written as DNA, the CDR3 is TGTGCCTGCGACAGGGGTAGCAATCAGCCCCAGCATTTT.

The chain combines TRBV7-2 with TRBJ1-3; D ambiguous. The CDR3 has 15 amino acids. V gave up 1 base and J gave up 2 bases, with 9 bases separating them. The germline gives CDR1 SGHTA, CDR2 FQGNSA. The CDR3: CASSLVSGAGNTIYF. DNA for the CDR3: TGTGCCAGCAGCTTAGTGTCTGGCGCTGGAAACACCATATATTTT.

A single count supports this clone. The chain combines TRBV18 with TRBJ1-5; TRBD1 might be the D (5 bases). The length of the CDR3 is 13 residues. V lost 4 bases and J 2 bases, leaving 6 bases between the germline ends. CDR1 is KGHSH and CDR2 is LQKENI in the germline V gene. For the CDR3, the DNA is TGTGCCAGCTCACGGGACGGCAATCAGCCCCAGCATTTT. As protein: CASSRDGNQPQHF.